This T cell receptor beta chain was recorded in a study of T cell responses to AZD1222 COVID-19 vaccine. CDR1 LNHDA and CDR2 SQIVND come from the germline V gene (reference sequence). The V end was cut by 3 bases, the J end by 2 bases, with 12 bases between. This CDR3 is built from 15 residues. Only in-frame clones appear in the TCRdb table, and some are missing; sequencing was by immunoSEQ multiplex PCR. The table shows 50,000 to 55,000 clones, with approximately 86% occurring only once. Note on this clone: Its antigen is unidentified.

The study's findings and limits: Spike-specific TCRs gained breadth and depth after people received two AZD1222 doses. At baseline, just six or seven AZD1222 recipients tested seropositive. Across the whole spike, CD4 TCRs peaked at regions 160-218 and 743-854.

The TCR sequence derives from an adult who received the AZD1222 COVID-19 vaccine. The sample consisted of peripheral blood, taken 28 days after the second AZD1222 dose. The rearrangement links TRBV19 to TRBJ2-3; either TRBD1 or TRBD2 may fit D (5 bases each). Here the CDR3 DNA reads TGTGCCAGTAGTATTGGTGGGGGTCTCACAGATACGCAGTATTTT. Encoded protein: CASSIGGGLTDTQYF.